The rows below give T cell receptor beta chains drawn from one sample of a study of control samples from healthy donors and cancer patients. The data were produced by immunoSEQ multiplex PCR, yet TCRdb's version contains in-frame clones alone and is incomplete. This sample has some 150,000 clones, with roughly 94% found just once. The source material was PBMCs. The receptors were gathered from a man in his sixties with colorectal cancer. The CDR3 runs from the conserved cysteine through the conserved F or W. The order of the fields is J gene, clone size, D gene, V gene, CDR3 DNA, CDR3 protein. A D gene is named only where the DNA matches it firmly. Only some rows state a clone size, as once, few, many or a class for expanded clones.

TRBJ2-3 | NA | NA | TRBV4-1 | TGCGCCAGCAGCCAAGACGGGACGGCGATAAGCACAGATACGCAGTATTTT | CASSQDGTAISTDTQYF
TRBJ2-5 | NA | NA | TRBV29-1 | TGCAGCGTTGAAGCCAGGGGAGCAGAGACCCAGTACTTC | CSVEARGAETQYF
TRBJ1-4 | NA | TRBD1 | TRBV5-4 | TGTGCCAGCAGCTCAGGGGGCACCGAAGAAAAACTGTTTTTT | CASSSGGTEEKLFF
TRBJ2-1 | NA | TRBD2 | TRBV5-8 | TGTGCCAGCAGCTTGGCTGGGACTAGCGGGGCCAGCTCCTACAATGAGCAGTTCTTC | CASSLAGTSGASSYNEQFF
TRBJ2-7 | NA | NA | TRBV7-2 | TGTGCCAGCAGCTTTTCGGCAGGGTTCGACGAGCAGTACTTC | CASSFSAGFDEQYF
TRBJ1-4 | NA | TRBD1 | TRBV5-1 | TGCGCCAGCTCCCCCAGGGACAGAGGTAATGAAAAACTGTTTTTT | CASSPRDRGNEKLFF
TRBJ1-1 | NA | NA | TRBV29-1 | TGCAGCGTTGACCTACAGGGTGGGACTGAAGCTTTCTTT | CSVDLQGGTEAFF
TRBJ1-5 | NA | NA | TRBV5-6 | TGTGCCAGCAGCGTGCAGGGGAGGGTCAATCAGCCCCAACATTTT | CASSVQGRVNQPQHF
TRBJ1-2 | NA | TRBD1 | TRBV5-6 | TGTGCCAGCAGCCGGGACAGATTTCTTCTTAACTATGGCTACACCTTC | CASSRDRFLLNYGYTF
TRBJ2-2 | NA | NA | TRBV19 | TGTGCCAGTAAAAGGGGGGGGACCGGGGAGCTGTTTTTT | CASKRGGTGELFF
TRBJ1-5 | few | NA | TRBV28 | TGTGCCAGCAGTTCCCTCGGGGGCAATCAGCCCCAGCATTTT | CASSSLGGNQPQHF
TRBJ2-5 | NA | NA | TRBV23-1 | TGCGCCAGCAGTCAATCGACAGTCGAAGAGACCCAGTACTTC | CASSQSTVEETQYF
TRBJ1-3 | once | NA | TRBV30 | TGTGCCTGGACAATCGGGTCTGGAAACACCATATATTTT | CAWTIGSGNTIYF
TRBJ2-5 | NA | TRBD2 | TRBV27 | TGTGCCAGCAGTATCCTACTAGCGGGGGGGCCAGAGACCCAGTACTTC | CASSILLAGGPETQYF
TRBJ2-2 | NA | NA | TRBV6-1 | TGTGCCAGCAGTGAAGTTGACATTAACACCGGGGAGCTGTTTTTT | CASSEVDINTGELFF
TRBJ1-5 | NA | NA | TRBV2 | TGTGCCAGCAGCGTCGGGCAAGGGAGGAATCAGCCCCAGCATTTT | CASSVGQGRNQPQHF
TRBJ1-2 | NA | NA | TRBV3-1/TRBV3-2 | TGTGCCAGCAGCCAAGAACCGACCATAGCATTAGGGGGTGGCTACACCTTC | CASSQEPTIALGGGYTF
TRBJ2-3 | once | NA | TRBV5-1 | TGCGCCAGCAGCTCTGGACTGGGGATAGGCACAGATACGCAGTATTTT | CASSSGLGIGTDTQYF
TRBJ1-1 | few | NA | TRBV6-2/TRBV6-3 | TGTGCCAGCAGCACGAGCACTGAAGCTTTCTTT | CASSTSTEAFF